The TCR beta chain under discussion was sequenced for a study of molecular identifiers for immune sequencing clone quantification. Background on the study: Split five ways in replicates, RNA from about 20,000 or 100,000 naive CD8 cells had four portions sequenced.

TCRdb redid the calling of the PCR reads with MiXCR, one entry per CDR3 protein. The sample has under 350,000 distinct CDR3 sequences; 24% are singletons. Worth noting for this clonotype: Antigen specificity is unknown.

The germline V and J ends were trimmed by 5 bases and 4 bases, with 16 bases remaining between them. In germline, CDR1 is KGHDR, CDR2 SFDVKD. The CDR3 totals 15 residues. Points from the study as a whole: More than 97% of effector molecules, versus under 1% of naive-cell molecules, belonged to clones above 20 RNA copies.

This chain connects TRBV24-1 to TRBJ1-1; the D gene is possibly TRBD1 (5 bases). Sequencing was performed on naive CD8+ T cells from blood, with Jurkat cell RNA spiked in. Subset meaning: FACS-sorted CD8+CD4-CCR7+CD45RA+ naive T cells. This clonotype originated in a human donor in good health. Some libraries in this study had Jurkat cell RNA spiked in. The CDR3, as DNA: TGTGCCACCAGTGCCCCCGGCCCGGGGCTCACTGAAGCTTTCTTT. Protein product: CATSAPGPGLTEAFF.